This TCR beta chain emerged from a study of graft-versus-host responses after intestinal transplantation. Concerning this clone itself: Its antigen is unknown.

Trimming removed 0 bases from V and 1 base from J, with 6 bases in between. CDR3 size: 14 residues. Germline loops: CDR1 MNHEY, CDR2 SMNVEV (reference sequence). Repertoires were generated with immunoSEQ multiplex PCR, while TCRdb's copy carries only in-frame clones and drops some. The sample lists 96,000 or so clones; 90% to 95% were seen once. Findings and limits, study-wide: Early post-transplant HvG declines tracked with peak circulating GvH clone levels. Recipient marrow harbored GvH clones, some of which surfaced first in ileum or blood.

The source material was unstimulated CD4+ T cells sorted from spleen or lymph node cells, sampled before intestinal transplant. This TCR was sampled from a human donor who received an intestinal transplant. The V gene is TRBV27, the J gene TRBJ1-2, with D hard to call. The CDR3 spells CASSLSRSNYGYTF. The DNA of the CDR3 is TGTGCCAGCAGTTTATCTAGGAGTAACTATGGCTACACCTTC.